This passage covers 10 T cell receptor beta chains from one sample sequenced in a study of blood T cell repertoires in COVID-19. Here immunoSEQ multiplex PCR was the method, and the copy in TCRdb shows in-frame clones only, minus some. The sample records around 310,000 clones, 90% being singletons. Specimen: peripheral blood. The receptors stem from a woman in her thirties or forties with COVID-19, enrolled during active disease.

The chain recombines TRBV5-6 with TRBJ1-5; D might be TRBD1 (6 bases). This CDR3 comprises 15 residues. Germline assignment: CDR1 SGHDT and CDR2 YYEEEE. The ends were cut back, 0 bases at V and 4 bases at J, with 11 bases in the middle. The CDR3 region is CASSLGYRANQPQHF. As DNA, the CDR3 is TGTGCCAGCAGCTTGGGGTACAGGGCAAATCAGCCCCAGCATTTT.

The chain uses TRBV7-2 and TRBJ2-7; unclear D gene. The V and J ends lost 1 base and 0 bases respectively, with 13 bases between them. Looked up from germline, CDR1 is SGHTA and CDR2 is FQGNSA. CDR3 length equals 16 residues. The CDR3 DNA follows: TGTGCCAGCAGCTTAGGACGCCCGGAGCTCTCCTACGAGCAGTACTTC. It specifies CASSLGRPELSYEQYF.

This clone was detected a few times. Other nucleotide sequences in the sample specify the same CDR3. The rearrangement joins TRBV7-3 to TRBJ1-1; 9 bases match TRBD1. Trimming cost V 5 bases and J 5 bases; bases outside gene matches: 3. Germline V gives CDR1 SGHTA, CDR2 FQGTGA. The CDR3 contains 13 residues. The chain's CDR3 is CASSLDRGTEAFF. CDR3 DNA: TGTGCCAGCAGCCTTGACAGGGGGACTGAAGCTTTCTTT.

This chain joins TRBV7-8 and TRBJ1-1; TRBD1 matches 7 bases. V lost 1 base and J lost 0; bases outside the gene matches: 5. The CDR3 consists of 16 residues. Germline CDR1 SGHVS, CDR2 FQNEAQ. CDR3 loop: CASSLDRGLMNTEAFF. CDR3 DNA: TGTGCCAGCAGCTTAGATAGGGGGCTAATGAACACTGAAGCTTTCTTT.

This sequence joins TRBV30 and TRBJ1-1, with unresolved D. The V and J ends lost 1 base and 5 bases respectively, with 11 bases between them. Germline V lookup: CDR1 GTSNPN, CDR2 SVGIG (reference sequence). The CDR3 runs to 13 residues. Written as DNA, the CDR3 is TGTGCCTGGAGTGGTCGGGTAGTTACTGAAGCTTTCTTT. This gives the protein CAWSGRVVTEAFF.

V is TRBV30 and J is TRBJ1-5, with D unclear. The CDR3 has 14 amino acids. The V end was cut by 0 bases, the J end by 0 bases, with 6 bases between. Germline CDR1 and CDR2: GTSNPN and SVGIG (reference sequence). CDR3 sequence reads: CAWSVRSSNQPQHF. The CDR3 bases are TGTGCCTGGAGTGTACGGAGTAGCAATCAGCCCCAGCATTTT.

The gene calls are TRBV3-1 (or the pseudogene TRBV3-2) and TRBJ2-1; 9 bases align to TRBD2. CDR3 length: 15 amino acids. J was trimmed by 2 bases and V by 6 bases; bases with no gene match: 5. Per the germline V gene, CDR1 is LGHDT and CDR2 is YNNKEL (reference sequence). The CDR3 bases are TGTGCCAGCAGGGATAGCGGGAGAACCTACAATGAGCAGTTCTTC. Amino acids: CASRDSGRTYNEQFF.

The chain combines TRBV28 with TRBJ2-1; 10 bases fit TRBD1. The V gene's germline CDR1 is MDHEN and CDR2 SYDVKM. The trim removed 6 bases at V and 5 bases at J, leaving 4 bases unmatched. The CDR3 has 14 amino acids. The CDR3 sequence is CASRRQGANNEQFF. CDR3 coding DNA: TGTGCCAGCAGGCGACAGGGGGCTAACAATGAGCAGTTCTTC.

The V call is TRBV6-5, the J call TRBJ2-7; 8 bases fit TRBD1. The germline CDR1 and CDR2 sequences are MNHEY and SVGAGI. The junction had 6 bases not matched to a gene; V was cut back by 5 bases and J by 6 bases. There are 13 residues in the CDR3. CDR3: CASSKNRGAEQYF. The CDR3, as DNA: TGTGCCAGCAGTAAAAACAGGGGGGCCGAGCAGTACTTC.

This chain uses TRBV6-5 with TRBJ1-2; D is possibly TRBD1 (6 bases). Germline V gene data show CDR1 as MNHEY and CDR2 as SVGAGI. Trimming removed 4 bases from V and 10 bases from J, with 13 bases in between. This CDR3 spans 12 amino acids. CDR3 amino acids: CASSFHRETYTF. CDR3 DNA sequence: TGTGCCAGCAGTTTCCACAGGGAAACCTACACCTTC.